This entry features one T cell receptor (beta chain) sequence. V shed 8 bases, J shed 1 base, and the junction held 8 bases outside the gene matches. The CDR3 has 15 amino acids. Germline V CDR1 and CDR2: SNHLY, FYNNEI. This entry belongs to a study of T cell changes during pregnancy in multiple sclerosis. Using immunoSEQ multiplex PCR, the repertoire was profiled, and TCRdb retains in-frame clones only, with some absent. Among over 70,000 clones listed, roughly 93% were seen once. The TCR was taken from a female donor with multiple sclerosis, enrolled in a pregnancy study. Specimen: peripheral blood, collected in the first trimester of pregnancy. The chain joins TRBV2 to TRBJ2-4; 7 bases map to TRBD1. The CDR3 nucleotides read TGTGCCAGCTTATCGGACAGGTCGGCCAAAAACATTCAGTACTTC. This translates into CASLSDRSAKNIQYF.